Detailed here is one T cell receptor (beta chain). Its antigen is unidentified. These data belong to a study of T cells in Graves' hyperthyroidism and ophthalmopathy. Study at large: Before any treatment, at initial diagnosis, peripheral blood was collected.

The study, taken as a whole, reports: The model predicted ophthalmopathy a median roughly 6.3 months before onset.

A Clinical Activity Score of at least 3, a NOSPECS grade of at least 4 and a duration under 3 months were recorded in the ophthalmopathy patients. In making diagnoses, clinical symptoms, serum thyroxine and TRAb, thyroid ultrasound and orbital computed tomography were all used. Researchers took RNA transcripts and amplified the TCR beta CDR3 regions from them. Using the HTBI primer set, a first-round RT-PCR was run on the TCR CDR3. TCRdb independently ran MiXCR on the multiplex PCR reads; one entry per CDR3 protein. This sample has about 500,000 distinct CDR3 sequences; roughly a sixth occur once, and the top ten carry approximately 30%. This CDR3 has 16 amino acids. Trimming pared 2 bases from V and 3 bases from J, leaving 17 bases between. In germline, CDR1 is MNHEY, CDR2 SMNVEV (reference sequence).

The TCR was taken from a woman aged 30 to 39 with Graves' ophthalmopathy. V gene TRBV27 combines with J gene TRBJ2-7; a weak D match, TRBD2 (6 bases). The material sequenced was blood. The CDR3 region has the DNA TGTGCCAGCAGTTTACCCTCGGGACTGCCTATCTACGAGCAGTACTTC. This codes for CASSLPSGLPIYEQYF.